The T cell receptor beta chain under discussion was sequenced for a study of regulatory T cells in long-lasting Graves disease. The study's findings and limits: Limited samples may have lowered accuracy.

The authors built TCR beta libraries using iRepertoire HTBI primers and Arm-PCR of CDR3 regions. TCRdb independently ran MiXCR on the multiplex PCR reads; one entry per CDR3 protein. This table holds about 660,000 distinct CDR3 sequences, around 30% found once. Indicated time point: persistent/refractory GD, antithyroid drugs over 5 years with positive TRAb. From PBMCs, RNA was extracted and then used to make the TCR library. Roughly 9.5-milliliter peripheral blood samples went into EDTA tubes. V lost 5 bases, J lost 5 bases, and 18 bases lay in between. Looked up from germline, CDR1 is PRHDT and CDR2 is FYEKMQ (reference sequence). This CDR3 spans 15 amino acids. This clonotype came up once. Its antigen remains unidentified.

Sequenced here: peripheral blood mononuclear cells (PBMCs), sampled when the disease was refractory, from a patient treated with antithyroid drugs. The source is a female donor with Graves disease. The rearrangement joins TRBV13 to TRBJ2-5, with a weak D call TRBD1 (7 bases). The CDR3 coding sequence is TGTGCCAGCAGCCCCGCAGGGGGGAGTAAGGAGACCCAGTACTTC. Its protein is CASSPAGGSKETQYF.